This entry concerns a single TCR beta chain. Its cognate antigen is unknown. The data originate from a study of shared clonotypes between healthy human individuals. Study-wide points: Naive subsets usually exceeded memory subsets in estimated richness.

The junction had 11 bases not matched to a gene; V was cut back by 4 bases and J by 1 base. This CDR3 comprises 20 residues. Germline V lookup: CDR1 SGDLS, CDR2 YYNGEE. Terminally differentiated effector memory CD45RA+ cells were excluded by CCR7 positive selection of CD45RO-negative cells. Each of the donors was a healthy adult who was HIV-negative and had not had a recent acute infection or vaccination. As processed by the authors: Junction-only sequences without quality scores came from ImmunoSEQ, so filtering differed. Clones were sequenced by immunoSEQ multiplex PCR, and TCRdb holds only the in-frame ones, with some missing. That table furnishes V, J and clone size, whereas the DNA furnished D and trimming. The table includes 650,000 to 800,000 clones, 92% detected once.

The material sequenced was naive CD8+ T cells sorted from blood. This chain joins TRBV9 and TRBJ2-2, with 15 bases that match TRBD2. The sequence was collected from a man in his thirties or forties in good health. The CDR3 DNA reads TGTGCCAGCAGCCCCCCCCCGGGACTAGCGGGAGGACGGAACACCGGGGAGCTGTTTTTT. Its translation: CASSPPPGLAGGRNTGELFF.